These 18 T cell receptor beta chains came from one sample sequenced in a study of blood T cells in healthy people across ages (dated by TCRdb to between 2015 and 2017). Library construction relied on 5' RACE. Sequencing relied on an Illumina HiSeq 2500. The second PCR ran for about 6 to 11 cycles and used a J-beta primer mix along with a sample-barcoded 5' primer. The raw public reads went through TCRdb reprocessing: fastp at Q25, MiXCR clone calling, in-frame beta chains kept. Records with the same CDR3 protein are collapsed into one entry carrying the most frequent genes and DNA. The sample profile shows over 600,000 distinct CDR3 sequences; around 21% of them were found once. 3.6% of the sample is in the top ten clones. Specimen: blood. These receptors all come from a man between 65 and 85 years old in good health.

Only one count was recorded for this clonotype. The chain uses TRBV5-1 and TRBJ2-3; TRBD1 is a possible D gene (6 bases). V was cut by 7 bases and J by 0 bases, with 12 bases left in between. Germline V gives CDR1 SGHRS, CDR2 YFSETQ. The CDR3 loop spans 14 amino acids. CDR3 sequence (DNA): TGCGCCAGCGGCATGACAGGTAGCACAGATACGCAGTATTTT. Encoded protein: CASGMTGSTDTQYF.

This clonotype was detected a few times. The chain joins TRBV7-3 to TRBJ2-1; D might be TRBD2 (6 bases). Between the trimmed V and J ends, which lost 6 bases and 0 bases, there was a span of 15 bases. Germline CDR1 reads SGHTA; CDR2 reads FQGTGA. The CDR3 is 16 residues long. The CDR3 DNA is TGTGCCAGCAGTTCCACTAGCACCGACTCCTACAATGAGCAGTTCTTC. Its protein product is CASSSTSTDSYNEQFF.

The chain couples TRBV29-1 to TRBJ2-7; D gene uncertain. Trimming removed 7 bases at V and 2 bases at J, with 15 bases between. The CDR3 is 13 residues long. Per the germline V gene, CDR1 is SQVTM and CDR2 is ANQGSEA. CDR3 protein: CSAAIWDPYEQYF. The CDR3 coding sequence is TGCAGCGCCGCGATCTGGGATCCCTACGAGCAGTACTTC.

V and J are TRBV28 and TRBJ2-1; D is unclear. Trimming pared 5 bases from V and 5 bases from J, leaving 13 bases between. The V gene's germline CDR1 is MDHEN and CDR2 SYDVKM. The CDR3 is 14 amino acids. The CDR3 region is CASSPDLSDNEQFF. CDR3 in DNA: TGTGCCAGCAGTCCGGACCTTTCCGACAATGAGCAGTTCTTC.

The V gene is TRBV15, the J gene TRBJ1-5; D is perhaps TRBD1 (6 bases). V gave up 0 bases and J gave up 2 bases, with 11 bases separating them. The CDR3 is 16 residues long. CDR1 LNHNV and CDR2 YYDKDF come from the germline V gene (reference sequence). The CDR3 is CATSRDTGGGNQPQHF. CDR3 coding DNA: TGTGCCACCAGCAGAGACACCGGGGGCGGCAATCAGCCCCAGCATTTT.

The V gene is TRBV11-1, the J gene TRBJ2-1; 13 bases agree with TRBD2. CDR1 is SGHAT, CDR2 FQDESV, per germline (reference sequence). There are 14 residues in the CDR3. The J segment lost 9 bases and the V segment lost 5 bases, leaving 4 bases of the junction unmatched. The CDR3 nucleotides read TGTGCCAGCAGCGGACTAGCGGGAGCCGGTGAGCAGTTCTTC. It codes for CASSGLAGAGEQFF.

Ten or more counts support this clonotype. J is TRBJ2-7 and V is TRBV3-1; TRBD2 is a possible D gene (5 bases). Trimming removed 1 base at V and 0 bases at J, with 7 bases between. The length of the CDR3 is 14 residues. Germline CDR1 reads LGHDT; CDR2 reads YNNKEL (reference sequence). The CDR3 loop reads CASSQGRSSYEQYF. CDR3 coding DNA: TGTGCCAGCAGCCAAGGGAGGAGCTCCTACGAGCAGTACTTC.

This clonotype was seen only once. This chain joins TRBV20-1 and TRBJ2-3; either TRBD1 or TRBD2 may supply D (6 bases each). The CDR3 runs to 13 residues. Germline V gives CDR1 DFQATT, CDR2 SNEGSKA (reference sequence). CDR3 sequence reads: CSMMAGQQDTQYF. The CDR3 bases are TGCAGCATGATGGCGGGACAACAAGATACGCAGTATTTT.

This clonotype was picked up a small number of times. The rearrangement links TRBV6-1 to TRBJ2-3; the match to TRBD2 covers 12 bases. This CDR3 region has 14 residues. CDR1 is MNHNS and CDR2 is SASEGT in the germline V gene. The V and J ends lost 5 bases and 14 bases, in that order; junction bases with no gene match: 11. This chain's CDR3 is CASSQTSGSSHLYF. Written as DNA, the CDR3 is TGTGCCAGCAGTCAGACTAGCGGGAGCTCACATTTGTATTTT.

This clonotype was recorded a few times. This sequence joins TRBV20-1 and TRBJ1-5; perhaps TRBD1 as D (5 bases). This CDR3 is 14 amino acids long. Trimming left V 6 bases short and J 0 bases short, with 12 bases between. Per the germline V gene, CDR1 is DFQATT and CDR2 is SNEGSKA (reference sequence). DNA of the CDR3: TGCAGTGCCGCCGACAGCTATAGCAATCAGCCCCAGCATTTT. This gives the protein CSAADSYSNQPQHF.

This clonotype has only a few counts. The chain combines TRBV20-1 with TRBJ1-2, with D uncertain. V gave up 2 bases and J gave up 8 bases, with 15 bases separating them. The CDR3 loop spans 13 amino acids. Germline assignment: CDR1 DFQATT and CDR2 SNEGSKA (reference sequence). CDR3 in amino acids: CSARRAETQGYTF. The DNA for the CDR3 is TGCAGTGCTAGAAGAGCTGAGACTCAAGGCTACACCTTC.

The J gene is TRBJ2-5, the V gene TRBV6-1; the D is unclear. The J call may be wrong; the DNA end is better matched by TRBJ2-1. CDR3 length equals 13 residues. Germline V gene lookup returns CDR1 MNHNS and CDR2 SASEGT. As DNA, the CDR3 is TGTGCCAGCAGTGAAGTGGACCGAAGGGAGCAGTTCTTC. Translated, it gives CASSEVDRREQFF.

The chain links TRBV5-5 to TRBJ2-5, with TRBD1 as a possible D gene (6 bases). The DNA end is a closer match to TRBJ2-7, so the J assignment may be wrong. CDR3 size: 14 residues. From germline, CDR1 is SGHKS and CDR2 YYEKEE (reference sequence). In DNA form, the CDR3 reads TGTGCCAGCAGCTTCCGGGACACCCACTACGAGCAGTACTTC. Translated: CASSFRDTHYEQYF.

The gene calls are TRBV7-2 and TRBJ1-1; D unresolved. V gave up 2 bases and J gave up 4 bases, with 14 bases separating them. The germline gives CDR1 SGHTA, CDR2 FQGNSA. This CDR3 has 15 residues. The CDR3 is CASSLSQVAGTEAFF. CDR3 DNA sequence: TGTGCCAGCAGCTTAAGCCAGGTCGCGGGCACTGAAGCTTTCTTT.

This clonotype was recorded many times. V is TRBV12-3 or TRBV12-4 and J is TRBJ2-7, with D perhaps TRBD2 (5 bases). CDR3 size: 14 residues. Trimming took off 5 bases at V and 6 bases at J, with 17 bases between the two ends. The CDR3 here is CASSPGQSGSEQYF. For the CDR3, the DNA is TGTGCCAGCAGTCCCGGCCAAAGCGGTTCCGAGCAGTACTTC.

This clonotype has just a few counts. The chain employs TRBV7-2 and TRBJ1-1, with D hard to call. The CDR3 has 15 residues. Deletions cut 2 bases from V and 3 bases from J, with 13 bases between. Per the germline V gene, CDR1 is SGHTA and CDR2 is FQGNSA. DNA for the CDR3: TGTGCCAGCAGCTTACACCTGGACCGCGACACTGAAGCTTTCTTT. This codes for CASSLHLDRDTEAFF.

V is TRBV29-1 and J is TRBJ1-4, with 7 bases aligning to TRBD1. V lost 6 bases and J lost 12; bases outside the gene matches: 16. Germline assignment: CDR1 SQVTM and CDR2 ANQGSEA. The CDR3 spans 14 residues. The CDR3: CSVLRRDSGEELFF. The CDR3 DNA is TGCAGCGTCCTTAGGCGGGACAGCGGGGAAGAACTGTTTTTT.

The chain links TRBV20-1 to TRBJ2-1, with TRBD2 matching 8 bases. The CDR3 loop spans 17 amino acids. The germline CDR1 and CDR2 sequences are DFQATT and SNEGSKA (reference sequence). V lost 0 bases and J lost 1; bases outside the gene matches: 8. The CDR3 nucleotides are TGCAGTGCTAGAGATTCCCGACGGGAGGGATCCTACAATGAGCAGTTCTTC. Translation gives CSARDSRREGSYNEQFF.